This T cell receptor (beta chain) came from a study of Ad26.COV2.S vaccination and SARS-CoV-2 variants. Study-level information: As a participant in COV1001, the donor was in the Ad26.COV2.S trial arm. Intramuscular Ad26.COV2.S at 5x10^10 or 1x10^11 viral particles.

A remark on this clone: Antigen unknown. The same CDR3 is also encoded by other DNA sequences in this sample.

Measured with immunoSEQ multiplex PCR; TCRdb has only the in-frame clones, and not every one. Of around 300,000 clones listed, 90% are singletons. CDR1 and CDR2 (germline): ENHRY, SYGVKD. The CDR3 runs 12 residues. V lost 0 bases to trimming and J lost 5 bases, with 4 bases between them. General study findings and limits: While placebo recipients had lower spike-specific TCR breadth, vaccine recipients had more. Total T cell responses, in the TCR breadth and depth analyses, may have been underestimated.

Documented treatment: 15 to 20 received Ad26.COV2.S at low or high dose, single or two shots; about five received placebo; per-sample allocation not given. Day 63 after the first vaccine or placebo injection was the time point for sampling. This receptor was obtained from a person aged 18-60 years who received the Ad26.COV2.S COVID-19 vaccine or a placebo. The sample was peripheral blood, taken in a trial of Ad26.COV2.S vaccine versus placebo. The V call is TRBV10-3, the J call TRBJ2-5; D call uncertain. The CDR3 region is CAISESGETQYF. CDR3 sequence (DNA): TGTGCCATCAGTGAGTCAGGGGAGACCCAGTACTTC.